Listed here are 3 T cell receptor beta chains from one sample, sequenced in a study of a mutant IDH1 vaccine in newly diagnosed glioma (dated by TCRdb to about 2021). Their recognized antigens are unknown. The time point label for this specimen denotes: week 5, during vaccination. A 20-mer mutant IDH1 peptide at 300 micrograms in Montanide made up each vaccine dose, which was injected subcutaneously together with topical imiquimod. The method was the immunoSEQ multiplex PCR assay. What TCRdb holds here is the immuneACCESS table cut down to in-frame rearrangements. Part of the clones is not present; checked against another copy, under half of the missing clones reflect an unresolved V gene, and the others are unexplained. This sample gives 60,000 or so clones in total; around 82% of them show up just once. Of the sample, over 3% falls within the top ten clones. The sample in question was PBMCs, obtained from a glioma patient whose treatment included an IDH1 peptide vaccine. All receptors come from a young woman with glioma. Some clones in this sample may be carry-over from other donors' samples.

The J gene is TRBJ1-1, the V gene TRBV19; tentative D call: TRBD1 (6 bases). The CDR3 extends over 13 amino acids. The germline V and J ends were trimmed by 5 bases and 2 bases, with 9 bases remaining between them. In germline, CDR1 is LNHDA, CDR2 SQIVND (reference sequence). The CDR3 DNA reads TGTGCCAGTAGTGCGGACAGAAACACTGAAGCTTTCTTT. Encoded protein: CASSADRNTEAFF. The full variable domain, completed using reference TRBV19 and TRBJ1-1, is DGGITQSPKYLFRKEGQNVTLSCEQNLNHDAMYWYRQDPGQGLRLIYYSQIVNDFQKGDIAEGYSVSREKKESFPLTVTSAQKNPTAFYLCASSADRNTEAFFGQGTRLTVV.

This clone turned up a few times. The sample contains more than one DNA sequence encoding this CDR3. The V and J genes are TRBV30 and TRBJ1-1; no firm D call. The germline gives CDR1 GTSNPN, CDR2 SVGIG (reference sequence). V shed 0 bases and J shed 5 bases, with 10 bases lying between them. This CDR3 is built from 13 residues. Here the CDR3 DNA reads TGTGCCTGGAGTGTACAGCCGGGGACTGAAGCTTTCTTT. This gives the protein CAWSVQPGTEAFF.

This clone was counted a few times. The chain joins TRBV19 to TRBJ1-5, with 7 positions matching TRBD1. Germline lookup yields CDR1 LNHDA and CDR2 SQIVND (reference sequence). This CDR3 contains 17 residues. V lost 3 bases, J lost 3 bases, and 11 bases stayed unmatched. In DNA, the CDR3 is TGTGCCAGTAGTATGCGCGGGGCGGGACAGACCAATCAGCCCCAGCATTTT. Amino acid sequence: CASSMRGAGQTNQPQHF.